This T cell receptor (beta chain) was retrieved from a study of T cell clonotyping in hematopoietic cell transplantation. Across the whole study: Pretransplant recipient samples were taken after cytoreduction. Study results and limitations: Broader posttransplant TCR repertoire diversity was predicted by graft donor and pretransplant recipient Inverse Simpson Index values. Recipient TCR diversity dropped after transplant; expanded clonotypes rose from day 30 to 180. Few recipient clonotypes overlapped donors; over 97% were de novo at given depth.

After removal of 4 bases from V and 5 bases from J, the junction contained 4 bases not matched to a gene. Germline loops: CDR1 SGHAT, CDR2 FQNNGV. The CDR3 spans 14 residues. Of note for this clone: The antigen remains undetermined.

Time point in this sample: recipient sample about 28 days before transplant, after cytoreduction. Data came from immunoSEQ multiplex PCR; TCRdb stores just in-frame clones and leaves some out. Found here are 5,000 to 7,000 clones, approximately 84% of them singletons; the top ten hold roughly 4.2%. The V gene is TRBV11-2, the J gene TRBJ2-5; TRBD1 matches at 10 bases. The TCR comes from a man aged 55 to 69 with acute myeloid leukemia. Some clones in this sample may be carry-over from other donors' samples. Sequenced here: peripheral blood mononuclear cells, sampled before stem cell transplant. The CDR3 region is CASSSWTGGETQYF. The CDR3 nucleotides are TGTGCCAGCAGCTCTTGGACAGGGGGGGAGACCCAGTACTTC.